These 4 T cell receptor beta chains came from one sample sequenced in a study of cytomegalovirus exposure and HLA in healthy donors. Using immunoSEQ multiplex PCR, the repertoire was profiled, and TCRdb retains in-frame clones only, with some absent. The sample holds about 180,000 clones; around 85% are singletons and the top ten take 15% to 20%. Specimen: PBMCs. The receptors come from a man aged 18 to 29 in good health and CMV-seropositive.

This chain links TRBV7-3 with TRBJ2-1; 8 positions match TRBD2. V lost 5 bases to trimming and J lost 6 bases; unmatched junction nucleotides: 3. The CDR3 has 13 residues. CDR1 is SGHTA and CDR2 is FQGTGA in the germline V gene. The CDR3 is CASSLGLANEQFF. In nucleotides, the CDR3 is TGTGCCAGCAGCCTAGGACTAGCCAATGAGCAGTTCTTC.

This chain connects TRBV7-8 to TRBJ2-3; TRBD1 is a possible D gene (6 bases). The V gene lost 5 bases and the J gene lost 1 base, with 28 bases spanning the gap. The germline V gene encodes CDR1 SGHVS and CDR2 FQNEAQ. There are 20 residues in the CDR3. Here the CDR3 reads CASSPEEGVYFFSGTDTQYF. CDR3 bases: TGTGCCAGCAGCCCCGAAGAGGGGGTTTACTTTTTCTCAGGCACAGATACGCAGTATTTT.

This clone has just one count. The chain is built from TRBV6-4 and TRBJ2-3; 10 positions agree with TRBD2. Per the germline V gene, CDR1 is MRHNA and CDR2 is SNTAGT. The J segment lost 1 base and the V segment lost 5 bases, leaving 3 bases of the junction unmatched. There are 15 residues in the CDR3. The chain's CDR3 is CASSPTSGGTDTQYF. CDR3 nucleotides: TGTGCCAGCAGTCCCACTAGCGGGGGCACAGATACGCAGTATTTT.

The V gene is TRBV27, the J gene TRBJ2-7; 7 bases agree with TRBD1. The CDR3 length is 13 residues. J gave up 4 bases and V 1 base, and 1 base lay outside the gene matches. Germline V gene data show CDR1 as MNHEY and CDR2 as SMNVEV (reference sequence). CDR3 in DNA: TGTGCCAGCAGTTTATGGACAGGTTACGAGCAGTACTTC. Residues: CASSLWTGYEQYF.